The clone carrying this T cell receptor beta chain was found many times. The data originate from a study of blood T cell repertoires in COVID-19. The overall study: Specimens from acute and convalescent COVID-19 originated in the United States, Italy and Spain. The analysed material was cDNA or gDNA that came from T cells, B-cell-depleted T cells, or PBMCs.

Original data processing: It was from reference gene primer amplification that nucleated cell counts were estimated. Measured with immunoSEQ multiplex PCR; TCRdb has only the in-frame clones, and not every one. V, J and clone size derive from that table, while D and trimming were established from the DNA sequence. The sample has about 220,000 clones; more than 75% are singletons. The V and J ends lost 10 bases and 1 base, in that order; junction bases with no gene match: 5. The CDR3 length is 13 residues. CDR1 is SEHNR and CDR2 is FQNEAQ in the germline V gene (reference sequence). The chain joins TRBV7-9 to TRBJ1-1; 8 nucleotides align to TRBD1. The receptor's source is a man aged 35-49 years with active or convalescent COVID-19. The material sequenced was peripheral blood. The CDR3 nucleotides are TGTGCCATCCGACAGGGGTGGAACACTGAAGCTTTCTTT. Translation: CAIRQGWNTEAFF.